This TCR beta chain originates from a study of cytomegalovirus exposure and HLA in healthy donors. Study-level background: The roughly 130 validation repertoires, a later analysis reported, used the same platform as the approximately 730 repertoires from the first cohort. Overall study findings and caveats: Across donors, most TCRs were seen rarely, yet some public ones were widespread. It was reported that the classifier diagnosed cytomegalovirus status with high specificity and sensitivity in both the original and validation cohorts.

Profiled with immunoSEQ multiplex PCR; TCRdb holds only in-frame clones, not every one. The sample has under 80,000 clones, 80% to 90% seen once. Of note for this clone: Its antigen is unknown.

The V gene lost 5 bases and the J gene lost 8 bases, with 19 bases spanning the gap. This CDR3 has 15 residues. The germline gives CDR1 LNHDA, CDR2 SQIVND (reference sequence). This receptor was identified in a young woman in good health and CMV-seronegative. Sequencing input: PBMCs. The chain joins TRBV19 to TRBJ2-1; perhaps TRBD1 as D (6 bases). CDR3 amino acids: CASSATRDTSYEQFF. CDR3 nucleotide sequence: TGTGCCAGTAGTGCCACTCGGGACACTTCCTATGAGCAGTTCTTC.